The text below deals with one T cell receptor beta chain. Its antigen is not yet known. Base qualities are not at hand, and no much larger clone is one base apart. These data belong to a study of immune reconstitution after stem cell transplant in scleroderma (dated by TCRdb to the late 2010s). Including the terminal cysteine and phenylalanine, the CDR3 comprises 16 residues. The read is trimmed to its CDR3 DNA, 48 bases read in frame from base 1. Relative to germline, V is 1 base shorter and J is 5 bases shorter, with 15 bases between their ends. Reading the germline V gene (reference sequence) gives CDR1 SGHKS and CDR2 YYEKEE. Receptor libraries were prepared by RT-PCR. The sequencer was an Illumina MiSeq. TCRdb reprocessed the public reads (quality trimming at Q25 with fastp, clone calling with MiXCR) and kept in-frame beta chains. Identical CDR3 protein sequences are pooled into one entry, listed with their most common genes and DNA. The sample table shows 1,500 or so distinct CDR3 sequences, and under 8% are seen once. The ten largest make up roughly a fifth of the sample.

The origin of this receptor is a male donor with systemic sclerosis. This sequence uses TRBV5-5 and TRBJ2-2; TRBD1 could be the D gene, as 8 bases match. The sample was taken before or after autologous hematopoietic stem cell transplantation (not recorded which). The DNA sequence reads TGTGCCAGCAGCTTGAAACAGGGGGGGGTGACCGGGGAGCTGTTTTTT. It is translated as CASSLKQGGVTGELFF.